The 32 T cell receptor beta chains presented below share a single source sample, sequenced in a study of CD8+ T cells in alopecia areata. As part of sample collection, lesional scalp punch biopsies and peripheral blood were taken from alopecia areata patients. Extracted RNA was reverse transcribed, and the resulting cDNA served as sequencing template. Sequencing was performed with immunoSEQ multiplex PCR; in TCRdb, only in-frame clones are kept and a portion is missing. The sample comprises more than 8,500 clones, 65% to 80% of which are singletons, and 12% to 15% rests with the top ten. What was sequenced was skin. The source is a human donor with alopecia areata.

The V call is TRBV29-1, the J call TRBJ1-4; TRBD1 matches at 8 bases. The length of the CDR3 is 13 residues. Germline-derived CDR1 and CDR2 are SQVTM and ANQGSEA. The V segment lost 6 bases and the J segment 10 bases; nucleotides outside the gene matches: 10. CDR3 DNA sequence: TGCAGCGTGATACAGGGGGAAGGCGGAAAACTGTTTTTT. This encodes CSVIQGEGGKLFF.

This chain uses TRBV6-1 with TRBJ1-5, with TRBD1 matching over 7 bases. With 4 bases clipped from V and 4 bases from J, the junction kept 7 bases outside the gene matches. The CDR3 has 15 amino acids. Germline loops: CDR1 MNHNS, CDR2 SASEGT. The chain's CDR3 is CASSGGRGGNQPQHF. Written as DNA, the CDR3 is TGTGCCAGCAGTGGGGGCAGGGGGGGGAATCAGCCCCAGCATTTT.

The chain links TRBV9 to TRBJ1-5; D unclear. This CDR3 has 16 residues. Germline V gives CDR1 SGDLS, CDR2 YYNGEE. Trimming took 0 bases from V and 0 from J, leaving 10 bases between them. CDR3 sequence reads: CASSVVSSFSNQPQHF. The CDR3 DNA reads as TGTGCCAGCAGCGTAGTATCGAGCTTTAGCAATCAGCCCCAGCATTTT.

The J gene is TRBJ2-1, the V gene TRBV4-3, with 8 positions matching TRBD2. CDR1 is LGHNA, CDR2 YSLEER, per germline. There are 17 residues in the CDR3. The V gene end was trimmed by 0 bases and the J gene end by 7 bases; junction bases not matched to a gene: 11. The CDR3 spells CASSQDPPTGGMNEQFF. The CDR3 DNA follows: TGCGCCAGCAGCCAAGATCCTCCGACGGGGGGGATGAATGAGCAGTTCTTC.

The J gene is TRBJ2-1, the V gene TRBV4-3, with 12 bases identical to TRBD2. CDR1 is LGHNA and CDR2 is YSLEER in the germline V gene. Trimming removed 3 bases from V and 10 bases from J; junction bases left unmatched: 7. The CDR3 is 15 amino acids. CDR3 protein: CASSQIRLAGAEQFF. DNA for the CDR3: TGCGCCAGCAGCCAGATAAGACTAGCGGGGGCCGAGCAGTTCTTC.

The rearrangement joins TRBV18 to TRBJ2-5; D is unresolved. Between the trimmed V and J ends, which lost 3 bases and 4 bases, there was a span of 9 bases. This CDR3 has 13 residues. In germline, CDR1 is KGHSH, CDR2 LQKENI. The CDR3 coding sequence is TGTGCCAGCTCACCCTCCAGCGTAGAGACCCAGTACTTC. It encodes CASSPSSVETQYF.

This chain connects TRBV5-1 to TRBJ2-6; D might be TRBD1 (6 bases). V lost 5 bases, J lost 0 bases, and 18 bases lay in between. Germline V gives CDR1 SGHRS, CDR2 YFSETQ. CDR3 length equals 18 residues. CDR3 DNA sequence: TGCGCCAGCAGTGAGGGGGACGGGATTCTCTCTGGGGCCAACGTCCTGACTTTC. Amino acids: CASSEGDGILSGANVLTF.

The V call is TRBV19, the J call TRBJ2-3; 11 positions match TRBD2. The CDR3 is made up of 15 amino acids. Germline V CDR1 and CDR2: LNHDA, SQIVND (reference sequence). The J segment lost 8 bases and the V segment lost 4 bases, leaving 8 bases of the junction unmatched. The CDR3 DNA reads TGTGCCAGTAGTACTAGCGGGGGGACCTCAGGTACGCAGTATTTT. This translates into CASSTSGGTSGTQYF.

J is TRBJ1-1 and V is TRBV7-2; no firm D call. Deletions cut 3 bases from V and 0 bases from J, with 8 bases between. The germline CDR1 and CDR2 sequences are SGHTA and FQGNSA. The CDR3 covers 14 residues. The CDR3: CASSFKGLNTEAFF. CDR3 sequence (DNA): TGTGCCAGCAGCTTTAAGGGCCTGAACACTGAAGCTTTCTTT.

V usage is TRBV11-2 and J usage is TRBJ1-1; D remains unclear. The V end lost 8 bases, the J end lost 0 bases, and 4 bases lay between the germline ends. CDR1 and CDR2 (germline): SGHAT, FQNNGV. This CDR3 comprises 11 residues. The CDR3 spells CASGMNTEAFF. CDR3 DNA sequence: TGTGCCAGCGGTATGAACACTGAAGCTTTCTTT.

By its share, this clone is large (0.1 to 1%). The rearrangement joins TRBV28 to TRBJ1-5; no reliable D call. Trimming shortened V by 5 bases and J by 5 bases, and 4 bases separated the two germline ends. Germline V CDR1 and CDR2: MDHEN, SYDVKM. This CDR3 region has 11 residues. CDR3 DNA: TGTGCCAGCAGTCTTGATCAGCCCCAGCATTTT. This gives the protein CASSLDQPQHF.

CDR3: CASSLGSRSETQYF. The CDR3 DNA follows: TGTGCCAGCAGTTTGGGGAGCCGGAGTGAGACCCAGTACTTC. This sequence joins TRBV28 and TRBJ2-5; perhaps TRBD2 as D (5 bases). Looked up from germline, CDR1 is MDHEN and CDR2 is SYDVKM. Trimming pared 3 bases from V and 5 bases from J, leaving 13 bases between. This CDR3 contains 14 residues.

This chain uses TRBV25-1 with TRBJ2-7; a possible D gene is TRBD1 (6 bases). V was shortened by 5 bases and J by 3 bases, with 11 bases between the two germline ends. The CDR3 consists of 13 residues. CDR1 is MGHDK, CDR2 SYGVNS, per germline. CDR3: CASSPGGLYEQYF. Here the CDR3 DNA reads TGTGCCAGCAGTCCTGGGGGCCTCTACGAGCAGTACTTC.

In this sample, this clone turned up a few times. DNA for the CDR3: TGCGCCAGCAGCCAACGGGACAGGGGGCTCGGCTACACCTTC. This encodes CASSQRDRGLGYTF. This rearrangement joins TRBV4-1 to TRBJ1-2; 12 bases agree with TRBD1. The germline CDR1 and CDR2 sequences are MGHRA and YSYEKL. The CDR3 totals 14 residues. V was pared by 2 bases and J by 8 bases, with 3 bases of the junction left unmatched.

This chain links TRBV6-6 with TRBJ2-3, with 8 bases fitting TRBD2. Germline V gives CDR1 MNHNY, CDR2 SVGAGI (reference sequence). The J segment lost 4 bases and the V segment lost 2 bases, leaving 8 bases of the junction unmatched. The CDR3 is made up of 16 amino acids. In nucleotides, the CDR3 is TGTGCCAGCAGTTACGGCGGGACTAGTTTCCCAGATACGCAGTATTTT. Amino acids: CASSYGGTSFPDTQYF.

This clone turned up a few times. The chain is built from TRBV5-6 and TRBJ2-5; 8 positions agree with TRBD1. There are 17 residues in the CDR3. Germline trimming cut 4 bases from V and 7 bases from J; bases unmatched to any gene: 18. Germline V gene sequence: CDR1 SGHDT, CDR2 YYEEEE. The CDR3 spells CASSRVTGAEGIGTQYF. The DNA for the CDR3 is TGTGCCAGCAGCCGAGTGACAGGGGCGGAAGGTATAGGGACCCAGTACTTC. The complete variable domain, with remaining parts taken from reference TRBV5-6 and TRBJ2-5, reads DAGVTQSPTHLIKTRGQQVTLRCSPKSGHDTVSWYQQALGQGPQFIFQYYEEEERQRGNFPDRFSGHQFPNYSSELNVNALLLGDSALYLCASSRVTGAEGIGTQYFGPGTRLLVL.

The chain is built from TRBV6-5 and TRBJ1-5; the D is unclear. CDR1 and CDR2 (germline): MNHEY, SVGAGI. CDR3 size: 13 residues. V was pared by 6 bases and J by 6 bases, with 12 bases between. The CDR3 spells CASSAIGVQPQHF. In DNA, the CDR3 is TGTGCCAGCAGCGCTATCGGGGTTCAGCCCCAGCATTTT.

The rearrangement links TRBV5-1 to TRBJ2-1; 13 bases map to TRBD2. The V and J ends lost 1 base and 9 bases, in that order; junction bases with no gene match: 7. CDR1 is SGHRS, CDR2 YFSETQ, per germline. CDR3 length: 16 amino acids. CDR3 sequence reads: CASSLPTSGRAGEQFF. CDR3 nucleotide sequence: TGCGCCAGCAGCTTGCCCACTAGCGGGAGGGCAGGTGAGCAGTTCTTC.

This clone was counted a single time. CDR3 nucleotide sequence: TGTGCCAGTAGTATCCTCGGGACAGTAAATGAAAAACTGTTTTTT. This codes for CASSILGTVNEKLFF. V and J are TRBV19 and TRBJ1-4; 7 bases fit TRBD1. V was pared by 3 bases and J by 5 bases, with 6 bases of the junction left unmatched. This CDR3 spans 15 amino acids. CDR1 and CDR2 from the germline V gene are LNHDA and SQIVND (reference sequence).

The V and J genes are TRBV7-2 and TRBJ2-3; a weak D match, TRBD2 (5 bases). This CDR3 region has 14 residues. V was cut by 0 bases and J by 5 bases, with 9 bases left in between. Germline V gives CDR1 SGHTA, CDR2 FQGNSA. The CDR3 region has the DNA TGTGCCAGCAGCTTAGCGCTAGCTGGAGATACGCAGTATTTT. It is translated as CASSLALAGDTQYF.

The chain has TRBV11-2 and TRBJ2-7; 7 nucleotides line up with TRBD1. Germline V gene sequence: CDR1 SGHAT, CDR2 FQNNGV. This CDR3 is 12 amino acids long. V lost 5 bases to trimming and J lost 6 bases; unmatched junction nucleotides: 4. CDR3 loop: CASSRQGGEQYF. The CDR3, as DNA: TGTGCCAGCAGCCGACAGGGCGGCGAGCAGTACTTC.

Concerning this clone: One junction end does not reproduce the germline sequence, and a read error may be involved. The rearrangement joins TRBV15 to TRBJ1-2; D unresolved. This CDR3 comprises 15 residues. Germline CDR1 LNHNV, CDR2 YYDKDF (reference sequence). The CDR3 nucleotides are TGTGCCACCAGCAGAGATGTAATCGGGGTTTCTGGCTGCACCTTC. This gives the protein CATSRDVIGVSGCTF. The variable domain in full, with the rest retrieved from reference TRBV15 and TRBJ1-2, is DAMVIQNPRYQVTQFGKPVTLSCSQTLNHNVMYWYQQKSSQAPKLLFHYYDKDFNNEADTPDNFQSRRPNTSFCFLDIRSPGLGDTAMYLCATSRDVIGVSGCTFGSGTRLTVV.

This chain links TRBV7-9 with TRBJ1-2; D perhaps matches TRBD1 (5 bases). The CDR3 is 15 residues long. V gave up 4 bases and J gave up 2 bases, with 14 bases separating them. Germline V gives CDR1 SEHNR, CDR2 FQNEAQ (reference sequence). In DNA form, the CDR3 reads TGTGCCAGCAGCTCGGGACCAAATCCCAACTATGGCTACACCTTC. It encodes CASSSGPNPNYGYTF.

In its sample, this clone ranks as medium-sized (0.01 to 0.1%). The V call is TRBV7-9, the J call TRBJ1-6; D unresolved. This CDR3 contains 14 residues. CDR1 is SEHNR, CDR2 FQNEAQ, per germline (reference sequence). Trimming took off 2 bases at V and 6 bases at J, with 8 bases between the two ends. The chain's CDR3 is CASSLLWTNSPLHF. The CDR3 DNA follows: TGTGCCAGCAGCTTACTGTGGACTAATTCACCCCTCCACTTT.

The genes are TRBV7-9 and TRBJ1-2; no clear D. This CDR3 has 13 residues. V was cut by 1 base and J by 2 bases, with 5 bases left in between. Per germline, CDR1 SEHNR and CDR2 FQNEAQ (reference sequence). The CDR3 protein is CASSLDGNYGYTF. Here the CDR3 DNA reads TGTGCCAGCAGCTTAGACGGGAACTATGGCTACACCTTC.

The CDR3 DNA follows: TGTGCCAGCAGCTTAGGACAGGGTGGTGGCTACACCTTC. This gives the protein CASSLGQGGGYTF. The genes are TRBV27 and TRBJ1-2, with 8 bases fitting TRBD1. There are 13 residues in the CDR3. Unmatched junction bases numbered 7, after V lost 6 bases and J lost 7 bases. CDR1 MNHEY and CDR2 SMNVEV come from the germline V gene (reference sequence).

The genes are TRBV7-9 and TRBJ1-1; possible D gene TRBD1, 5 bases. Between the trimmed V and J ends, which lost 6 bases and 2 bases, there was a span of 16 bases. CDR1 SEHNR and CDR2 FQNEAQ come from the germline V gene (reference sequence). The CDR3 has 15 amino acids. The CDR3 DNA reads as TGTGCCAGCAGTTACCCCACCGGGGGAAACACTGAAGCTTTCTTT. Protein: CASSYPTGGNTEAFF.

This chain connects TRBV6-5 to TRBJ1-2; D gene ambiguous. CDR1 and CDR2 from the germline V gene are MNHEY and SVGAGI. V lost 4 bases to trimming and J lost 8 bases, with 11 bases between them. The CDR3 runs to 12 residues. CDR3 DNA sequence: TGTGCCAGCAGTTTCGTTGGTGGGGGCTACACCTTC. It codes for CASSFVGGGYTF.

The V call is TRBV6-5, the J call TRBJ1-2; 7 bases are a match to TRBD1. Losses at the gene ends were 7 bases for V and 3 bases for J; bases not matched to a gene: 8. CDR1 MNHEY and CDR2 SVGAGI come from the germline V gene. This CDR3 has 14 residues. DNA of the CDR3: TGTGCCAGCACCCGGGACAGAGGAGACTATGGCTACACCTTC. As protein: CASTRDRGDYGYTF.

The gene calls are TRBV5-5 and TRBJ2-7, with D perhaps matching TRBD2 (6 bases). V was cut by 4 bases and J by 0 bases, with 11 bases left in between. The CDR3 runs to 14 residues. Germline V lookup: CDR1 SGHKS, CDR2 YYEKEE (reference sequence). CDR3 nucleotides: TGTGCCAGCAGCCTAATAGCGGCCTCCTACGAGCAGTACTTC. This sequence encodes CASSLIAASYEQYF.

The J gene is TRBJ1-5, the V gene TRBV7-8; D is perhaps TRBD1 (6 bases). From germline, CDR1 is SGHVS and CDR2 FQNEAQ. This CDR3 spans 16 amino acids. With 2 bases removed from V and 1 base from J, the gap between germline ends came to 12 bases. The CDR3 bases are TGTGCCAGCAGCTTAATCGGGGGCCCCAGCAATCAGCCCCAGCATTTT. Amino acids: CASSLIGGPSNQPQHF.

The chain recombines TRBV7-9 with TRBJ2-1; D is possibly TRBD2 (6 bases). CDR1 and CDR2 (germline): SEHNR, FQNEAQ (reference sequence). This CDR3 region has 11 residues. The germline V and J ends were trimmed by 7 bases and 8 bases, with 9 bases remaining between them. CDR3 nucleotides: TGTGCCAGCACGAGGAGGGATGAGCAGTTCTTC. Protein sequence: CASTRRDEQFF. The full variable domain, rest sourced from reference TRBV7-9 and TRBJ2-1, is DTGVSQNPRHKITKRGQNVTFRCDPISEHNRLYWYRQTLGQGPEFLTYFQNEAQLEKSRLLSDRFSAERPKGSFSTLEIQRTEQGDSAMYLCASTRRDEQFFGPGTRLTVL.